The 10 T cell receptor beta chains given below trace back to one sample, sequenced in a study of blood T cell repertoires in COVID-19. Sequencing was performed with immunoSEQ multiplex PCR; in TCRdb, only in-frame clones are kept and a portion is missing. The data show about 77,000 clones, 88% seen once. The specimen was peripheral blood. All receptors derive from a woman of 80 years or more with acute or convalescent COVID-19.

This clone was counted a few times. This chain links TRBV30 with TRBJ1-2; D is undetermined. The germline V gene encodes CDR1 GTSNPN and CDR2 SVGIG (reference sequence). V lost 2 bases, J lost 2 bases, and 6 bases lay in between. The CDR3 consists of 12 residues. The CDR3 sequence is CAWSSGNYGYTF. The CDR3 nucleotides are TGTGCCTGGAGTTCCGGGAACTATGGCTACACCTTC.

The CDR3 loop is CSVGIRTGGHEQYF. The CDR3 DNA sequence: TGCAGCGTTGGGATTAGGACAGGGGGCCACGAGCAGTACTTC. The chain combines TRBV29-1 with TRBJ2-7, with 11 bases that match TRBD1. Germline CDR1 and CDR2: SQVTM and ANQGSEA. This CDR3 contains 14 residues. V gave up 4 bases and J gave up 5 bases; unmatched junction bases: 7.

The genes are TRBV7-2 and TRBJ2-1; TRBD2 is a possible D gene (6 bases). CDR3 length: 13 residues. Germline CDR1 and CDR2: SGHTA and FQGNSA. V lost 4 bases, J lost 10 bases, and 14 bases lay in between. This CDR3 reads CASSSALAREQFF. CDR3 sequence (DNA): TGTGCCAGCAGCTCGGCACTAGCCCGGGAGCAGTTCTTC.

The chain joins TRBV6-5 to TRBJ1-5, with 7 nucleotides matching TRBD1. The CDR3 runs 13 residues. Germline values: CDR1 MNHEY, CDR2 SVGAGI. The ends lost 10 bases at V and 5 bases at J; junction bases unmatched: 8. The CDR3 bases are TGTGCCACCGGCGGAGGGGGCGATCAGCCCCAGCATTTT. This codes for CATGGGGDQPQHF.

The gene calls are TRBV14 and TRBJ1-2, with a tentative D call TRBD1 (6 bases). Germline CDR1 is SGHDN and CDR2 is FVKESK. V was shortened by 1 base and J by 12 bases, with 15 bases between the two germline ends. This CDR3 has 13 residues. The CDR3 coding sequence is TGTGCCAGCAGCCAAGGGTCAGGGACAACGAACACCTTC. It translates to CASSQGSGTTNTF. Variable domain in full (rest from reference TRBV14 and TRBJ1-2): EAGVTQFPSHSVIEKGQTVTLRCDPISGHDNLYWYRRVMGKEIKFLLHFVKESKQDESGMPNNRFLAERTGGTYSTLKVQPAELEDSGVYFCASSQGSGTTNTFGSGTRLTVV.

DNA of the CDR3: TGTGCCAGCAGCCAGAGACTGGCGGGATCGGGTGGAGATACGCAGTATTTT. Its protein product is CASSQRLAGSGGDTQYF. The genes are TRBV3-1 (or the pseudogene TRBV3-2) and TRBJ2-3, with a tentative D call TRBD2 (6 bases). Germline V gene data show CDR1 as LGHDT and CDR2 as YNNKEL (reference sequence). The CDR3 totals 17 residues. The V end was cut by 3 bases, the J end by 5 bases, with 21 bases between.

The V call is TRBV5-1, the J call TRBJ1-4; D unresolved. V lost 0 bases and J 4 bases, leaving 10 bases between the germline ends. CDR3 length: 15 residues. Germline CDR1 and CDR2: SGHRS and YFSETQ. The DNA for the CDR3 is TGCGCCAGCAGCTTGGATTGGAGACGTAATGAAAAACTGTTTTTT. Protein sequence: CASSLDWRRNEKLFF.

CDR3 coding DNA: TGTGCCAGCAGCCCCCGGGGAGGGAAGGGCACCGGGGAGCTGTTTTTT. The encoded protein is CASSPRGGKGTGELFF. The rearrangement joins TRBV11-3 to TRBJ2-2; TRBD2 matches 7 bases. Losses at the gene ends were 5 bases for V and 4 bases for J; bases not matched to a gene: 10. CDR1 and CDR2 (germline): SGHNT, YENEEA. This CDR3 is 16 amino acids long. Full variable domain (rest looked up from reference TRBV11-3 and TRBJ2-2): EAGVVQSPRYKIIEKKQPVAFWCNPISGHNTLYWYLQNLGQGPELLIRYENEEAVDDSQLPKDRFSAERLKGVDSTLKIQPAELGDSAVYLCASSPRGGKGTGELFFGEGSRLTVL.

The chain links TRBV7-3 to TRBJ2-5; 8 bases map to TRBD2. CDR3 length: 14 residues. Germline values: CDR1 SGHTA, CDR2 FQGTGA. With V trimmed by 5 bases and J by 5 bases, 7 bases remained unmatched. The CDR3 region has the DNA TGTGCCAGCAGCCCGGGACTAGGCGGGGAGACCCAGTACTTC. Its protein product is CASSPGLGGETQYF.

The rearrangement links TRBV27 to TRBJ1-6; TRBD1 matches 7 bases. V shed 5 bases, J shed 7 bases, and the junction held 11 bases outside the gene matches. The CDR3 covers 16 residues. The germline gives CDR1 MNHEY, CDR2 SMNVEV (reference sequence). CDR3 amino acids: CASSPIRDSSNSPLHF. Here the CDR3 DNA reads TGTGCCAGCAGTCCGATTCGGGACAGCTCCAATTCACCCCTCCACTTT.